The following is a TCR beta chain sequence with its context. Its antigen is not known. These data belong to a study of identical twins. J gave up 5 bases and V 4 bases, and 4 bases lay outside the gene matches. This CDR3 is built from 14 residues. CDR1 is SNHLY, CDR2 FYNNEI, per germline. Each CDR3 protein gets one entry after TCRdb re-called the 5' RACE reads with MiXCR. The table lists around 340,000 distinct CDR3 sequences, about 9% of them singletons. Overall study findings and caveats: Researchers reported weaker excess twin sharing in beta out-of-frame sequences. Compared with unrelated sharing, twin-shared out-of-frame alpha sequences had more low-probability sequences. For cord blood, abundant beta clonotypes had fewer insertions, unlike memory repertoires, which showed none.

Sequenced sample: naive T cells sorted from blood. The clonotype was recovered from a woman between 50 and 59 years old in good health. This chain joins TRBV2 and TRBJ1-4; 7 bases line up with TRBD1. This CDR3 reads CASSVDRCNEKLFF. The CDR3 coding sequence is TGTGCCAGCAGTGTGGACAGGTGCAATGAAAAACTGTTTTTT.